The sequence of this TCR beta chain was determined in a study of brain metastases from non-small cell lung cancer. Study-wide results and caveats: Paired brain metastases and primary tumors largely shared TCR repertoires. Brain metastases had lower T-cell infiltration than primary tumors.

With regard to this clone: Its antigen is unidentified.

Repertoires were generated with immunoSEQ multiplex PCR, while TCRdb's copy carries only in-frame clones and drops some. This sample has 13,000 to 15,000 clones, with about 85% found just once. Material: primary lung tumor tissue. The TCR sequence derives from a donor over 35 with non-small cell lung cancer.

The CDR3 spells CASSFDSTNYGYTF. The CDR3 region has the DNA TGTGCCAGCAGCTTCGATTCCACTAACTATGGCTACACCTTC. The genes are TRBV7-2 and TRBJ1-2, with no clear D. Trimming removed 3 bases at V and 0 bases at J, with 8 bases between. CDR1 is SGHTA and CDR2 is FQGNSA in the germline V gene. The CDR3 spans 14 residues.